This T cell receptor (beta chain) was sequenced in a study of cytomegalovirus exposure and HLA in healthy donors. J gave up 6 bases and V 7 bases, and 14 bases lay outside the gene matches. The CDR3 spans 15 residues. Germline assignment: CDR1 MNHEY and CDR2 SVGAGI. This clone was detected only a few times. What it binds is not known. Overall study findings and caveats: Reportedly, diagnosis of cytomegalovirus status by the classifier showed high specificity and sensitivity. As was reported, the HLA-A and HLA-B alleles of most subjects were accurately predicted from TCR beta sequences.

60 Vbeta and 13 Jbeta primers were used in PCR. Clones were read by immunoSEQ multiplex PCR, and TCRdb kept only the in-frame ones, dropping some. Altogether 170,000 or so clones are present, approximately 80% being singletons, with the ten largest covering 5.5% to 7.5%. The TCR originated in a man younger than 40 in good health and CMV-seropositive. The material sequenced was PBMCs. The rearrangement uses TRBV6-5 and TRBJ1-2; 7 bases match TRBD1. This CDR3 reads CASTRTGLGIDGYTF. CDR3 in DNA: TGTGCCAGCACCAGGACAGGTCTGGGGATTGATGGCTACACCTTC.